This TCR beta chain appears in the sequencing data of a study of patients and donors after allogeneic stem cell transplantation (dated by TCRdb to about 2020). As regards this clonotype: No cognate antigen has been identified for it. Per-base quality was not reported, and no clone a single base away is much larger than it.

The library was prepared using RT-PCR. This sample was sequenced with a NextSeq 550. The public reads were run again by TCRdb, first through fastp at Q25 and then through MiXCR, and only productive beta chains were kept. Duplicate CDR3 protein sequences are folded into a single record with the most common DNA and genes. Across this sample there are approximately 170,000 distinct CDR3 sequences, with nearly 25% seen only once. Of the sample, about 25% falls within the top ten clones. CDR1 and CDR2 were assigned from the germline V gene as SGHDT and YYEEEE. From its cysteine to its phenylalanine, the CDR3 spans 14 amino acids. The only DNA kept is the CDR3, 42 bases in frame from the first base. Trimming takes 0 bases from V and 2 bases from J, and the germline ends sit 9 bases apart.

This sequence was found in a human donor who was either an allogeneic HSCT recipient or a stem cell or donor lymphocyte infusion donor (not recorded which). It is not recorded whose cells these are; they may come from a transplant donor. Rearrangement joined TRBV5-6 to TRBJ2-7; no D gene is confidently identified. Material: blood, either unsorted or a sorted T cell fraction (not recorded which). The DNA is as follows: TGTGCCAGCAGCTTGGAAATACTTACCTACGAGCAGTACTTC. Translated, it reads CASSLEILTYEQYF.